The 8 T cell receptor beta chains given below trace back to one sample, sequenced in a study of OX40 agonist ivuxolimab in advanced cancers. Method: immunoSEQ multiplex PCR; TCRdb's copy keeps in-frame clones and lacks some. The repertoire includes some 100,000 clones, approximately 90% of them detected once, and approximately 0.3% sits in the top ten. This sample comprised CD4+ or CD8+ T cells sorted from blood, obtained in a trial of the OX40 agonist ivuxolimab. These receptor sequences come from an adult with an advanced solid tumor such as melanoma, head and neck, liver or kidney cancer.

The DNA of the CDR3 is TGTGCCAGCAGTGGGAGTGGCCCAGATACGCAGTATTTT. This sequence encodes CASSGSGPDTQYF. The chain links TRBV9 to TRBJ2-3; D possibly corresponds to TRBD2 (5 bases). The CDR3 is made up of 13 amino acids. Trimming removed 5 bases at V and 4 bases at J, with 11 bases between. Per the germline V gene, CDR1 is SGDLS and CDR2 is YYNGEE.

This chain links TRBV9 with TRBJ2-7; TRBD1 agrees at 9 bases. V lost 4 bases, J lost 5 bases, and 10 bases stayed unmatched. CDR1 is SGDLS and CDR2 is YYNGEE in the germline V gene. The CDR3 contains 15 residues. CDR3 in amino acids: CASSTGGQGHHEQYF. CDR3 sequence (DNA): TGTGCCAGCAGCACGGGGGGACAGGGTCACCACGAGCAGTACTTC.

Written as DNA, the CDR3 is TGTGCCAGCAGTCGGGACGAGGACTATGGCTACACCTTC. Translated: CASSRDEDYGYTF. The V gene is TRBV6-6, the J gene TRBJ1-2; D possibly corresponds to TRBD1 (5 bases). Germline-derived CDR1 and CDR2 are MNHNY and SVGAGI (reference sequence). The length of the CDR3 is 13 residues. V was cut by 5 bases and J by 3 bases, with 10 bases left in between.

The V and J genes are TRBV29-1 and TRBJ2-5, with D tentatively TRBD2 (7 bases). CDR1 and CDR2 from the germline V gene are SQVTM and ANQGSEA. V was clipped by 4 bases and J by 4 bases, with 13 bases between them. This CDR3 has 13 residues. In DNA form, the CDR3 reads TGCAGCGTTGTGGGGGGCGGGAGAGAGACCCAGTACTTC. This encodes CSVVGGGRETQYF.

The chain carries TRBV15 and TRBJ1-5; TRBD1 aligns across 9 bases. V lost 0 bases and J lost 6; bases outside the gene matches: 6. Germline V lookup: CDR1 LNHNV, CDR2 YYDKDF (reference sequence). The CDR3 has 16 amino acids. Here the CDR3 DNA reads TGTGCCACCAGCAGAGATATTAGACAGGGGGGTCAGCCCCAGCATTTT. This encodes CATSRDIRQGGQPQHF.

The chain recombines TRBV5-4 with TRBJ2-3; 13 nucleotides match TRBD2. Germline V gene data show CDR1 as SGHNT and CDR2 as YYREEE (reference sequence). With V trimmed by 4 bases and J by 0 bases, 11 bases remained unmatched. The CDR3 loop spans 19 amino acids. The CDR3: CASSMPGLAGLSSTDTQYF. CDR3 sequence (DNA): TGTGCCAGCAGCATGCCGGGACTAGCGGGATTGTCTAGCACAGATACGCAGTATTTT.

The chain links TRBV27 to TRBJ1-1; D unclear. Germline assignment: CDR1 MNHEY and CDR2 SMNVEV (reference sequence). This CDR3 is 11 amino acids long. Trimming removed 6 bases from V and 9 bases from J, with 11 bases in between. This CDR3 is CASRSVGKAFF. The CDR3 DNA reads TGTGCCAGCAGGTCAGTAGGAAAAGCTTTCTTT.

The V gene is TRBV28, the J gene TRBJ2-3, with D possibly matching TRBD1 (5 bases). V lost 3 bases and J 2 bases, leaving 9 bases between the germline ends. Germline CDR1 and CDR2: MDHEN and SYDVKM. The CDR3 is 14 residues long. The DNA for the CDR3 is TGTGCCAGCAGTTTGGGGCAAGACACAGATACGCAGTATTTT. As protein: CASSLGQDTDTQYF.